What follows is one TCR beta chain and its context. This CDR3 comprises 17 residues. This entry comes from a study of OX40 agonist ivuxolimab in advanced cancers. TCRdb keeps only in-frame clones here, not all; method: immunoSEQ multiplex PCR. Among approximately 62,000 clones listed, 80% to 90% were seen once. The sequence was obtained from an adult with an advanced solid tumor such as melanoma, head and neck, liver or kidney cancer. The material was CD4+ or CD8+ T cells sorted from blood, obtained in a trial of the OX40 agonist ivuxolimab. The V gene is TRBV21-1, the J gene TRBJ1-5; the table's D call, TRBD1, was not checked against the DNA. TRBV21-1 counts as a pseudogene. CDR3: CASSKGGAGASNQPQHF. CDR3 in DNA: TGTGCCAGCAGCAAAGGAGGGGCAGGGGCCAGCAATCAGCCCCAGCATTTT.